Presented here are 2 T cell receptor beta chains from one specimen sequenced in a study of OX40 agonist ivuxolimab in advanced cancers. TCRdb's table, derived via immunoSEQ multiplex PCR, lists solely in-frame clones and lacks some. This table has about 54,000 clones, around nine tenths appearing once. The sample in question was CD4+ or CD8+ T cells sorted from blood, obtained in a trial of the OX40 agonist ivuxolimab. The receptors originated from an adult with an advanced solid tumor such as melanoma, head and neck, liver or kidney cancer.

V and J are TRBV29-1 and TRBJ1-2, with a possible D match to TRBD1 (5 bases). Germline values: CDR1 SQVTM, CDR2 ANQGSEA. There are 13 residues in the CDR3. V was pared by 2 bases and J by 8 bases, with 15 bases between. In DNA, the CDR3 is TGCAGCGTTGAACGGTTAGGGGCCCGAGGCTACACCTTC. Its protein product is CSVERLGARGYTF.

The V call is TRBV2, the J call TRBJ1-1; D unclear. CDR3 length: 13 residues. Per germline, CDR1 SNHLY and CDR2 FYNNEI. V was clipped by 7 bases and J by 4 bases, with 13 bases between them. The CDR3: CASKDLEGTEAFF. DNA for the CDR3: TGTGCCAGCAAGGACCTGGAGGGCACTGAAGCTTTCTTT.